The text below deals with one T cell receptor beta chain. As yet, its antigen is unknown. This sample is drawn from a study of beta chain features in type 1 diabetes. In the study overall: The number of sorted cells examined across all samples was around 99 million. Findings of the study overall: Compared with healthy donors, patients appeared to share more similar naive, central memory and regulatory TCRB repertoires. A moderate, significant TCRB CDR3 shortening appeared in type 1 diabetes across four CD4+ subsets. Patients and controls would be equally affected if PCR favored shorter templates.

Sorted cells reached over 95% purity in every population. Looked up from germline, CDR1 is KGHSH and CDR2 is LQKENI. This CDR3 has 14 amino acids. V was shortened by 3 bases and J by 1 base, with 9 bases between the two germline ends. The study reverse transcribed the entire isolated RNA, so it sequenced expressed TCRB transcripts. The assay was immunoSEQ multiplex PCR, and TCRdb's table has in-frame clones only and misses some. This sample has about 280,000 clones, with approximately 16% found just once. The clonotype comes from a man between 18 and 35 years old with type 1 diabetes. What was sequenced was naive CD4+ T cells from blood. V gene TRBV18 combines with J gene TRBJ1-1, with a tentative D call TRBD1 (6 bases). The CDR3 DNA reads TGTGCCAGCTCACCCCCGACAGGGAACACTGAAGCTTTCTTT. Protein sequence: CASSPPTGNTEAFF.